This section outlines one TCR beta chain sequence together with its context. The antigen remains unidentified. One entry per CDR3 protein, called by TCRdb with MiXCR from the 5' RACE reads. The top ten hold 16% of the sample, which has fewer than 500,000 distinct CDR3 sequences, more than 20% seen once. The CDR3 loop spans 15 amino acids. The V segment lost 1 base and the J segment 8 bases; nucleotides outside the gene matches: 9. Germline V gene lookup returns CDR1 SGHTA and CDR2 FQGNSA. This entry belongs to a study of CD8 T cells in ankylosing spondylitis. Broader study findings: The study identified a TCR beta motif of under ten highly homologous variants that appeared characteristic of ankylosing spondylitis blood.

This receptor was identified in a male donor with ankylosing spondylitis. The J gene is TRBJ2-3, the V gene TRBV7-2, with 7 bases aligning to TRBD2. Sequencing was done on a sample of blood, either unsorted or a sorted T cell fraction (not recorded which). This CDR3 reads CASSLDGVAGATQYF. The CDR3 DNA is TGTGCCAGCAGCTTAGATGGCGTAGCGGGCGCTACGCAGTATTTT.